This TCR beta chain was found in a study of T-cell memory formation after mild COVID-19. Study-level points and caveats: CD4/CD8 balance held among clones contracting day 15 to 85, and later expanders leaned CD4+. Second-wave clones with a day 37 peak had unconfirmed SARS-CoV-2 specificity. The study found contracting CD4+ clones mainly in CM and EM and contracting CD8+ clones in EMRA.

After 5'RACE with constant-segment primers, TCR alpha and TCR beta cDNA libraries carrying sample barcodes and UMIs were obtained. One entry per CDR3 protein results from TCRdb running MiXCR on the 5' RACE reads. The sample consists of about 160,000 distinct CDR3 sequences, 25% to 40% of them appearing once. The CDR3 is 17 amino acids. V trimming: 5 bases; J trimming: 8 bases; junction bases outside the gene matches: 16. This clonotype was observed a handful of times. Its cognate antigen is unknown. What was sequenced was PBMCs or a T cell subset sorted from them (not recorded which). This TCR was sampled from an adult woman who had mild COVID-19 (a few samples of this study predate the infection). Cell type and time point are not known. The rearrangement joins TRBV12-3 or TRBV12-4 to TRBJ1-2; 11 nucleotides align to TRBD1. CDR3 protein: CASSISGRDRGTEGYTF. The CDR3, as DNA: TGTGCCAGCAGTATTAGCGGGAGGGACAGGGGGACCGAGGGCTACACCTTC.